One T cell receptor beta chain is described in this entry. The antigen is undetermined. The data are from a study of CD8+ T cells in alopecia areata. The CDR3 runs 15 residues. The V and J ends lost 2 bases and 0 bases respectively, with 8 bases between them. The V gene's germline CDR1 is SNHLY and CDR2 FYNNEI. Study conclusions and caveats: A great number of expanded lesional clones endured in scalp and blood during tofacitinib.

Sequencing relied on a cDNA template that was reverse transcribed from extracted RNA. Some clones are missing from TCRdb's copy, which holds only in-frame ones; the method was immunoSEQ multiplex PCR. This table holds about 140,000 clones, approximately 90% found once. Documented treatment: oral pan-JAK inhibitor, 5-10 mg twice daily. The authors sorted CD4+ and CD8+ T cells from PBMCs. The specimen was CD8+ T cells sorted from blood, collected at week 4, from a patient treated with tofacitinib. V gene TRBV2 combines with J gene TRBJ2-1; D is unclear. This receptor was taken from a human donor with alopecia areata. In DNA, the CDR3 is TGTGCCAGCAGTGAATTTGGGGACTCCTACAATGAGCAGTTCTTC. Its protein product is CASSEFGDSYNEQFF.